What follows describes a single T cell receptor (beta chain). The CDR3 sequence is 14 residues long. The germline V gene has CDR1 SGHTA and CDR2 FQGNSA. Unmatched junction bases numbered 4, after V lost 3 bases and J lost 2 bases. These data belong to a study of CD8 T cells in Susac syndrome. Reverse transcription of roughly 0.45 to 1 ug RNA was carried out with random hexamers. Amplification of the TCR beta CDR3 was carried out by immunoSEQ multiplex PCR, which spanned a total of 54 Vbeta and 13 Jbeta segments. TCRdb re-called the immunoSEQ multiplex PCR reads with MiXCR, one entry per CDR3 protein. Of approximately 140,000 distinct CDR3 sequences listed, 95% are singletons. The multiple sclerosis control group comprised treatment-naive patients with stable or active relapsing-remitting disease. TEMRA cells were FACS-enriched, unlike CD8+ and CD4+ T cells, which were negatively isolated.

This chain joins TRBV7-2 and TRBJ2-7; 7 bases map to TRBD2. Source material: CD4+ T cells from PBMCs. This clonotype originated in a human donor with multiple sclerosis. The CDR3 is CASSLGRGPYEQYF. CDR3 in DNA: TGTGCCAGCAGCTTGGGGAGGGGCCCCTACGAGCAGTACTTC.